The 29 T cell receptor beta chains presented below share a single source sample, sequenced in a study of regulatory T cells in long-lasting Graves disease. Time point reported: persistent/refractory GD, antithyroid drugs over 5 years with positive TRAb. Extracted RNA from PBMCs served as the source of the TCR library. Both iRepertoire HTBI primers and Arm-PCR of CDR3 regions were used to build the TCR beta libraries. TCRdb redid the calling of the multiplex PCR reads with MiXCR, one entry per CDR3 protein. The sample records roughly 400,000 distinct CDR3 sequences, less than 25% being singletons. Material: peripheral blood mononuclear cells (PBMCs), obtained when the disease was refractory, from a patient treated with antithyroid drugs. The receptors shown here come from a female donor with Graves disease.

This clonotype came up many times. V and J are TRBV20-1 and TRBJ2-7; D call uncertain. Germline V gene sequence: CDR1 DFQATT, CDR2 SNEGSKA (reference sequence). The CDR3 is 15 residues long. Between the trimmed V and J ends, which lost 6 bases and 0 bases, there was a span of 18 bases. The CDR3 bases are TGCAGTGCCCAGACACCATCCGGTAGCTCCTACGAGCAGTACTTC. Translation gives CSAQTPSGSSYEQYF.

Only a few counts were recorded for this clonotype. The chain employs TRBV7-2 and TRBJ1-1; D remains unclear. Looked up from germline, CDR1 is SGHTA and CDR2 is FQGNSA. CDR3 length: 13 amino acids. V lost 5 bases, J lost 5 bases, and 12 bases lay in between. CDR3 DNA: TGTGCCAGCAGCCCCGTCCCGGGGACTGAAGCTTTCTTT. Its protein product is CASSPVPGTEAFF.

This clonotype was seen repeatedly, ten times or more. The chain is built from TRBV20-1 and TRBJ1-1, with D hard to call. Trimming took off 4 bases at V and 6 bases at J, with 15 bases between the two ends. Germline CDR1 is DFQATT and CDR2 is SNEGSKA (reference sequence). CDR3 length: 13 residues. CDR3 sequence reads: CSAKGWVDAEAFF. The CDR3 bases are TGCAGTGCTAAAGGCTGGGTTGACGCTGAAGCTTTCTTT.

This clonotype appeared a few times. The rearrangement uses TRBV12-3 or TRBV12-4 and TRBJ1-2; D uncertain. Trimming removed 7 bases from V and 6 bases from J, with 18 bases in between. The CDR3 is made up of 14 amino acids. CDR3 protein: CASTQPGGFNGYTF. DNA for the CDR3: TGTGCCAGCACTCAACCAGGAGGTTTTAATGGCTACACCTTC.

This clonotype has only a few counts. CDR3 bases: TGTGCCAGCAGCCGTAAGGGGGGGTCTGAAGCTTTCTTT. Its protein product is CASSRKGGSEAFF. V and J are TRBV3-1 and TRBJ1-1, with a possible D match to TRBD1 (6 bases). CDR1 is LGHDT and CDR2 is YNNKEL in the germline V gene (reference sequence). With 4 bases removed from V and 6 bases from J, the gap between germline ends came to 12 bases. CDR3 length: 13 amino acids.

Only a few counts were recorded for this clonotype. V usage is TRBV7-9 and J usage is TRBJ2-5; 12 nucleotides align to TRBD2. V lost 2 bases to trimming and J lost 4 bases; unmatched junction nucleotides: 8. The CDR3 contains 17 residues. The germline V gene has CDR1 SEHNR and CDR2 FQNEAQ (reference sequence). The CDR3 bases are TGTGCCAGCAGCTTATTGACTAGCGGGAGAAGGGGAGAGACCCAGTACTTC. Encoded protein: CASSLLTSGRRGETQYF.

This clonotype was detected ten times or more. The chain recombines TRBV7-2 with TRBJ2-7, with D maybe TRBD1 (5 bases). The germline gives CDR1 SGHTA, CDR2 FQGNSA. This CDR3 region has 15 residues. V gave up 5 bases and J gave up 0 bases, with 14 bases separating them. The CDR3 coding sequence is TGTGCCAGCAGCGTCGGACACGAAGTCTCCTACGAGCAGTACTTC. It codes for CASSVGHEVSYEQYF.

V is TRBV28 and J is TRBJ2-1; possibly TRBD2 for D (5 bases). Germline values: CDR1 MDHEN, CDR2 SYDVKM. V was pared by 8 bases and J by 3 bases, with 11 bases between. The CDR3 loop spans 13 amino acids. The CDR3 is CASEGGNYNEQFF. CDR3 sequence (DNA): TGTGCCAGCGAGGGTGGAAACTACAATGAGCAGTTCTTC.

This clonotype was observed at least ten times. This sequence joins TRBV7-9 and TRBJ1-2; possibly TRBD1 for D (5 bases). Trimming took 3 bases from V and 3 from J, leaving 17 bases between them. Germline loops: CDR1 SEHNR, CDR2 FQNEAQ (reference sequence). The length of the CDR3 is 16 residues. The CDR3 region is CASSFSGTGSDYGYTF. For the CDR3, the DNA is TGTGCCAGCAGCTTTTCCGGGACGGGCAGCGACTATGGCTACACCTTC.

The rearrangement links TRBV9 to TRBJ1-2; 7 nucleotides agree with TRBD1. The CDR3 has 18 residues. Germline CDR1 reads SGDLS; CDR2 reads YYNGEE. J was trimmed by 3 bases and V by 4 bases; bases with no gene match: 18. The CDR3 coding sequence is TGTGCCAGCAGCCCACAAACCGGGACAGCCAATAGCGACTATGGCTACACCTTC. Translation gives CASSPQTGTANSDYGYTF.

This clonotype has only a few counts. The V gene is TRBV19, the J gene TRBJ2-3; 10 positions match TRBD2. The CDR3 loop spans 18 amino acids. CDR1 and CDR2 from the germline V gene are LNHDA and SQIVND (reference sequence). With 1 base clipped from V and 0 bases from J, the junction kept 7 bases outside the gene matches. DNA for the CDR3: TGTGCCAGTAGTATAGCTAGGCTAGCGGGAGCTAGCACAGATACGCAGTATTTT. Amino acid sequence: CASSIARLAGASTDTQYF.

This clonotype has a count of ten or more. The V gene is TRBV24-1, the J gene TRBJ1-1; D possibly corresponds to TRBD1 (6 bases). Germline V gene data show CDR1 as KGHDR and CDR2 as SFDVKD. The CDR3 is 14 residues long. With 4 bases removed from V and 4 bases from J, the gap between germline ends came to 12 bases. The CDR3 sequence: CATSEQGKSTEAFF. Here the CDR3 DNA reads TGTGCCACCAGTGAGCAGGGGAAGTCCACTGAAGCTTTCTTT.

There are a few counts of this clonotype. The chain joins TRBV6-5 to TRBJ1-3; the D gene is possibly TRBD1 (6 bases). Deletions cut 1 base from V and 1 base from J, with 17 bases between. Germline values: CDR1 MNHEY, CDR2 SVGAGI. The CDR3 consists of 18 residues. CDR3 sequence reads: CASSYFVRTAGSGNTIYF. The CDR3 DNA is TGTGCCAGCAGTTACTTCGTTAGGACAGCCGGATCTGGAAACACCATATATTTT.

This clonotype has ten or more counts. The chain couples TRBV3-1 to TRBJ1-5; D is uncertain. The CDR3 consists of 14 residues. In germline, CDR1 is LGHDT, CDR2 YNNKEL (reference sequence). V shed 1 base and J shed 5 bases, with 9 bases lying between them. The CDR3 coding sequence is TGTGCCAGCAGCCAAGGATCAACGTATCAGCCCCAGCATTTT. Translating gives CASSQGSTYQPQHF.

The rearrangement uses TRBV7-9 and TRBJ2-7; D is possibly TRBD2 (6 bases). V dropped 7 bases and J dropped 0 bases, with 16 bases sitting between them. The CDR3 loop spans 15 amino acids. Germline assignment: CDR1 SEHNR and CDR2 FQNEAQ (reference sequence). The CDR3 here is CASTHWDSSSYEQYF. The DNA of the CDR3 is TGTGCCAGCACCCACTGGGACTCAAGCTCCTACGAGCAGTACTTC.

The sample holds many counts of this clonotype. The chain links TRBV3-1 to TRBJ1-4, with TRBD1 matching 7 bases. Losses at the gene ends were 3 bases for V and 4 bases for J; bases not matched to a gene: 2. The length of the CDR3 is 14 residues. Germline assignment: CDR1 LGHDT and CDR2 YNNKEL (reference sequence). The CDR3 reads CASSQGQFNEKLFF. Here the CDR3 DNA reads TGTGCCAGCAGCCAGGGACAGTTTAATGAAAAACTGTTTTTT.

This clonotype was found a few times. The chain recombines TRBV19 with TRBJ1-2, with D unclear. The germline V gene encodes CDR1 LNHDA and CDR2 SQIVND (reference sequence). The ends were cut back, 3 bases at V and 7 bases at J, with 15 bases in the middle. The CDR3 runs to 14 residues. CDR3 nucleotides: TGTGCCAGTAGTATTATAGGGTCCAGCTTTGGCTACACCTTC. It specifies CASSIIGSSFGYTF.

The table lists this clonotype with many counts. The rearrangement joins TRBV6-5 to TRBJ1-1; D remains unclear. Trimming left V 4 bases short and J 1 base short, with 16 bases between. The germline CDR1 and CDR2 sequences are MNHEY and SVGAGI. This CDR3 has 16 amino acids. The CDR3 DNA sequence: TGTGCCAGCAGTTTGAGACGGCCCGGAAGGAACACTGAAGCTTTCTTT. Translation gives CASSLRRPGRNTEAFF.

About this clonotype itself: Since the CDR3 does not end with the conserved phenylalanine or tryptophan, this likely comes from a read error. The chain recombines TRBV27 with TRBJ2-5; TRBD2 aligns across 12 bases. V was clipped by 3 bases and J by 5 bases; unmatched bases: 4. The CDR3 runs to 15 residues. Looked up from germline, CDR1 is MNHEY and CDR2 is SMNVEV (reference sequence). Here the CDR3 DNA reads TGTGCCAGCAGTTTGACTAGCGGGAGTCTGGAGACCCAGTACTTA. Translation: CASSLTSGSLETQYL.

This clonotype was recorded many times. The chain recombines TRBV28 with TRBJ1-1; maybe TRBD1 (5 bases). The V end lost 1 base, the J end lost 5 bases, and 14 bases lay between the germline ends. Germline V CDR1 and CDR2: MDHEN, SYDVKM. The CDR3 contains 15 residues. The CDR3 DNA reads TGTGCCAGCAGTTTATCCGGGTACGAGGGGACTGAAGCTTTCTTT. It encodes CASSLSGYEGTEAFF.

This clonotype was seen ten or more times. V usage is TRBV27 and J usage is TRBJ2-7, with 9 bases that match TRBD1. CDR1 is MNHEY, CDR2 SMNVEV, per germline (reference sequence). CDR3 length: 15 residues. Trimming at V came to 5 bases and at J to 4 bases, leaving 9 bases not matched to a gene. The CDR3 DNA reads TGTGCCAGCAGTACTACGGGACAGGGATTTTACGAGCAGTACTTC. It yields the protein CASSTTGQGFYEQYF.

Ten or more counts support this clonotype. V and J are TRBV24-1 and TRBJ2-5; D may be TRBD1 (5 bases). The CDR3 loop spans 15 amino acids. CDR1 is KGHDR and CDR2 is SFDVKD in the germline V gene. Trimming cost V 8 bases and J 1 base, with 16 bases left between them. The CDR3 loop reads CATTGAGFGQETQYF. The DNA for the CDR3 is TGTGCCACCACCGGAGCAGGGTTTGGCCAAGAGACCCAGTACTTC.

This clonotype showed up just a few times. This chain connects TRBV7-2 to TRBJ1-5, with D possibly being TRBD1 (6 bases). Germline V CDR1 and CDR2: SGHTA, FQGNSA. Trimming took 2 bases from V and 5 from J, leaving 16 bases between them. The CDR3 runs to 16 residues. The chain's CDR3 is CASSLTGGRDYQPQHF. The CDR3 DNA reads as TGTGCCAGCAGCTTAACGGGGGGCCGAGACTATCAGCCCCAGCATTTT.

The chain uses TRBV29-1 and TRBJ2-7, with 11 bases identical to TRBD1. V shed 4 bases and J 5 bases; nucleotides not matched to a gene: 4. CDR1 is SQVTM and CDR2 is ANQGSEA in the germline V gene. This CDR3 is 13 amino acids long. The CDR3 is CSVGTDRGHEQYF. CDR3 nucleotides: TGCAGCGTTGGAACGGACAGGGGGCACGAGCAGTACTTC.

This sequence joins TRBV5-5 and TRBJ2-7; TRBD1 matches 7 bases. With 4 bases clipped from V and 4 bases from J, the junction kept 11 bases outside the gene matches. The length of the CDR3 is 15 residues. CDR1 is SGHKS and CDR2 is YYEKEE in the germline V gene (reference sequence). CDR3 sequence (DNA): TGTGCCAGCAGCCCTCTCGACAGGGCAGGTTACGAGCAGTACTTC. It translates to CASSPLDRAGYEQYF.

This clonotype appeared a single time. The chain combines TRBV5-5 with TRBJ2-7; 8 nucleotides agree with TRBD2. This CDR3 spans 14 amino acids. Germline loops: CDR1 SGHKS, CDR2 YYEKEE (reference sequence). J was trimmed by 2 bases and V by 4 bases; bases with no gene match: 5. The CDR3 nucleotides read TGTGCCAGCAGCCGCGGGGGGATCGCCTACGAGCAGTACTTC. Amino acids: CASSRGGIAYEQYF.

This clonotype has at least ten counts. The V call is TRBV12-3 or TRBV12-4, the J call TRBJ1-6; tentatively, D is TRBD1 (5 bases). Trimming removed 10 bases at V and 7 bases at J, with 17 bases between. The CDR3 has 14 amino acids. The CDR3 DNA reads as TGTGCCACCCGGGGGTCGGGGGGAAATTCACCCCTCCACTTT. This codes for CATRGSGGNSPLHF.

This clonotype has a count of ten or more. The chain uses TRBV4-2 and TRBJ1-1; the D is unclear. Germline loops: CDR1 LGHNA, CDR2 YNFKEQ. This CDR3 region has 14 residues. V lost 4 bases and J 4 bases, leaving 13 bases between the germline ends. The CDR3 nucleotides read TGTGCCAGCAGCCCCGAGGATGCGGCCACTGAAGCTTTCTTT. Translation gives CASSPEDAATEAFF.

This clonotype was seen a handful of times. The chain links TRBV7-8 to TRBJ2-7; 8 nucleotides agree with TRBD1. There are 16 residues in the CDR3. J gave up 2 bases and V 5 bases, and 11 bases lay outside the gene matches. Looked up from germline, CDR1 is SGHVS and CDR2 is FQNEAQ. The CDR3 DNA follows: TGTGCCAGCAGCCCAGGAACGGACAGGGCGGCCTACGAGCAGTACTTC. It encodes CASSPGTDRAAYEQYF.